These 23 T cell receptor beta chains were sequenced from one sample in a study of breast tumors, draining lymph nodes, adjacent tissues. Via MiXCR, TCRdb re-called the multiplex PCR reads, giving one row per CDR3 protein. The table has some 22,000 distinct CDR3 sequences, about 41% seen once. Specimen: breast tumor tissue. The origin of the receptors is a female donor with breast cancer. Some clones in this sample may be carry-over from other donors' samples.

The chain joins TRBV29-1 to TRBJ2-7; TRBD1 matches at 8 bases. Germline-derived CDR1 and CDR2 are SQVTM and ANQGSEA. This CDR3 contains 14 residues. V shed 6 bases, J shed 2 bases, and the junction held 9 bases outside the gene matches. The chain's CDR3 is CSVTRQGIPYEQYF. The CDR3, as DNA: TGCAGCGTGACCCGACAGGGGATCCCCTACGAGCAGTACTTC.

This clonotype has more than one count but fewer than ten. A single base separates this from a much larger clone, so it may be a read error. The V call is TRBV20-1, the J call TRBJ1-2; D unresolved. The ends were cut back, 3 bases at V and 10 bases at J, with 18 bases in the middle. CDR1 is DFQATT, CDR2 SNEGSKA, per germline (reference sequence). This CDR3 is 13 amino acids long. For the CDR3, the DNA is TGCAGTGCTAGTAAGGGAACGGGGAGTGCCTACACCTTC. Translating it yields CSASKGTGSAYTF.

In regard to this clonotype: This sequence may be a read error, since a much larger clone differs from it by one base. This sequence joins TRBV11-2 and TRBJ2-7; a weak D match, TRBD1 (6 bases). Germline V gene lookup returns CDR1 SGHAT and CDR2 FQNNGV. The CDR3 spans 12 residues. The CDR3 protein is CASSWTDYAQYF. CDR3 in DNA: TGTGCCAGCAGCTGGACAGACTACGCGCAGTACTTC.

Ten or more counts support this clonotype. V is TRBV20-1 and J is TRBJ2-7; D gene unclear. Between the trimmed V and J ends, which lost 2 bases and 7 bases, there was a span of 12 bases. Germline lookup yields CDR1 DFQATT and CDR2 SNEGSKA (reference sequence). The CDR3 is 12 amino acids. The CDR3 region has the DNA TGCAGTGCTAGATCCCGTGGGGTGGAGCAGTACTTC. Residues: CSARSRGVEQYF.

The sample holds one count of this clonotype. This chain joins TRBV28 and TRBJ1-2, with D possibly matching TRBD1 (5 bases). CDR1 and CDR2 from the germline V gene are MDHEN and SYDVKM. V lost 2 bases, J lost 8 bases, and 15 bases lay in between. The CDR3 spans 14 residues. The CDR3 nucleotides read TGTGCCAGCAGTTTAGTACCGGGACTCATAGGCTACACCTTC. Protein sequence: CASSLVPGLIGYTF.

The genes are TRBV7-3 and TRBJ2-7; tentatively, D is TRBD2 (5 bases). The germline V gene encodes CDR1 SGHTA and CDR2 FQGTGA. Trimming stripped 2 bases from V and 5 bases from J, with 13 bases between. CDR3 length: 14 residues. The CDR3 DNA is TGTGCCAGCAGCTTAGACGGGGTTCTGGACGAGCAGTACTTC. Residues: CASSLDGVLDEQYF.

This clonotype showed up many times. The chain uses TRBV4-3 and TRBJ2-7; 9 positions agree with TRBD2. The CDR3 has 16 amino acids. Losses at the gene ends were 0 bases for V and 2 bases for J; bases not matched to a gene: 5. Per the germline V gene, CDR1 is LGHNA and CDR2 is YSLEER. The CDR3: CASSQDRGREAYEQYF. As DNA, the CDR3 is TGCGCCAGCAGCCAAGATCGCGGGAGGGAGGCCTACGAGCAGTACTTC.

This clonotype was found a few times. The chain has TRBV12-3 or TRBV12-4 and TRBJ2-2; D gene ambiguous. The CDR3 sequence is 14 residues long. The germline V and J ends were trimmed by 3 bases and 5 bases, with 10 bases remaining between them. CDR3 DNA: TGTGCCAGCAGTTTCGGACGTATTACCGGGGAGCTGTTTTTT. Amino acids: CASSFGRITGELFF.

This clonotype is a singleton in its sample. The gene calls are TRBV24-1 and TRBJ2-7; D gene ambiguous. CDR3 length: 11 residues. CDR1 is KGHDR and CDR2 is SFDVKD in the germline V gene. Trimming cost V 3 bases and J 8 bases, with 7 bases left between them. CDR3: CATSDSDQQYF. The CDR3, as DNA: TGTGCCACCAGTGATAGTGACCAGCAGTACTTC.

As concerns this clonotype: This is likely an artifact of a read error, given a far larger clone one base away. The CDR3 does not close with the conserved phenylalanine or tryptophan, likely indicating a read error. The chain employs TRBV20-1 and TRBJ2-1, with D unresolved. Germline loops: CDR1 DFQATT, CDR2 SNEGSKA (reference sequence). The CDR3 contains 10 residues. V lost 5 bases and J lost 7, with 6 bases in between. For the CDR3, the DNA is TGCAGTGCTTACCCAAATGAGCAGTTCTCC. It is translated as CSAYPNEQFS.

In DNA form, the CDR3 reads TGCAGTGCTAGATGGGAGAATGAAAAACTGTTTTTT. Translated, it gives CSARWENEKLFF. The chain links TRBV20-1 to TRBJ1-4; D is ambiguous. Germline V gene data show CDR1 as DFQATT and CDR2 as SNEGSKA (reference sequence). Trimming pared 2 bases from V and 5 bases from J, leaving 6 bases between. The CDR3 length is 12 residues.

The rearrangement uses TRBV3-1 and TRBJ2-2; 8 nucleotides line up with TRBD1. This CDR3 is 18 amino acids long. Germline values: CDR1 LGHDT, CDR2 YNNKEL (reference sequence). J gave up 5 bases and V 2 bases, and 13 bases lay outside the gene matches. CDR3 loop: CASSQSAGGVSGTGELFF. In DNA form, the CDR3 reads TGTGCCAGCAGCCAAAGTGCAGGGGGCGTCTCAGGAACCGGGGAGCTGTTTTTT.

At least ten counts were recorded for this clonotype. The chain joins TRBV24-1 to TRBJ2-1; TRBD2 matches at 8 bases. J was trimmed by 4 bases and V by 5 bases; bases with no gene match: 6. This CDR3 has 15 residues. The germline V gene encodes CDR1 KGHDR and CDR2 SFDVKD. CDR3 in amino acids: CATSASGSRYNEQFF. Here the CDR3 DNA reads TGTGCCACCAGTGCAAGCGGGAGCCGATACAATGAGCAGTTCTTC.

At least ten counts were recorded for this clonotype. The V gene is TRBV12-3 or TRBV12-4, the J gene TRBJ2-6; the D gene is possibly TRBD2 (6 bases). CDR3 length equals 14 residues. Trimming cost V 6 bases and J 4 bases, with 10 bases left between them. The CDR3 region has the DNA TGTGCCAGCAGGGACGCGGGGGGGGCCAACGTCCTGACTTTC. Its translation is CASRDAGGANVLTF.

This clonotype is labeled medium-sized (0.01 to 0.1%). The chain joins TRBV5-1 to TRBJ2-7, with D perhaps TRBD2 (7 bases). The germline CDR1 and CDR2 sequences are SGHRS and YFSETQ. The CDR3 has 13 residues. Trimming removed 4 bases at V and 6 bases at J, with 14 bases between. The CDR3 protein is CASSVGGPPEQYF. The CDR3 region has the DNA TGCGCCAGCAGCGTGGGGGGGCCTCCCGAGCAGTACTTC.

The genes are TRBV5-1 and TRBJ2-3, with D hard to call. The CDR3 contains 14 residues. V lost 2 bases to trimming and J lost 6 bases, with 13 bases between them. In germline, CDR1 is SGHRS, CDR2 YFSETQ. The CDR3 spells CASSFGLVTDTQYF. In DNA, the CDR3 is TGCGCCAGCAGCTTTGGCCTAGTCACGGATACGCAGTATTTT. Variable domain in full (rest from reference TRBV5-1 and TRBJ2-3): KAGVTQTPRYLIKTRGQQVTLSCSPISGHRSVSWYQQTPGQGLQFLFEYFSETQRNKGNFPGRFSGRQFSNSRSEMNVSTLELGDSALYLCASSFGLVTDTQYFGPGTRLTVL.

This clonotype was seen many times. This sequence joins TRBV29-1 and TRBJ2-1; no firm D call. The V end was cut by 3 bases, the J end by 9 bases, with 15 bases between. CDR1 is SQVTM, CDR2 ANQGSEA, per germline. The CDR3 consists of 13 residues. CDR3 DNA: TGCAGCGTTGATGCCGCGGTACTGGGTGAGCAGTTCTTC. It translates to CSVDAAVLGEQFF.

This clonotype was recorded at least ten times. The chain couples TRBV7-2 to TRBJ2-6, with 12 positions matching TRBD2. Germline CDR1 and CDR2: SGHTA and FQGNSA. V dropped 5 bases and J dropped 0; count of bases not matched to a gene: 5. The CDR3 covers 18 residues. The CDR3 nucleotides are TGTGCCAGCAGCCTCCGACTAGCGGGGGCCTCTGGGGCCAACGTCCTGACTTTC. Amino acid sequence: CASSLRLAGASGANVLTF.

J is TRBJ1-2 and V is TRBV12-3 or TRBV12-4, with D possibly TRBD1 on 5 matching bases. The CDR3 covers 14 residues. V was trimmed by 2 bases and J by 4 bases, leaving 11 bases between them. CDR3 nucleotides: TGTGCCAGCAGTTTATCTGGGGCGTTCTATGGCTACACCTTC. The encoded protein is CASSLSGAFYGYTF.

This clonotype was counted many times. At one of its ends the junction is not consistent with the germline gene, which may arise from a read error. The gene calls are TRBV5-1 and TRBJ2-5, with D tentatively TRBD2 (6 bases). The CDR3 has 14 amino acids. Germline V gives CDR1 SGHRS, CDR2 YFSETQ. The CDR3: CASSLALAQDTQYF. The DNA of the CDR3 is TGCGCCAGCAGCTTGGCCCTAGCGCAAGACACCCAGTACTTC.

This clonotype was observed at least ten times. V gene TRBV19 combines with J gene TRBJ1-5, with a possible D match to TRBD1 (5 bases). CDR1 and CDR2 from the germline V gene are LNHDA and SQIVND (reference sequence). V was shortened by 1 base and J by 0 bases, with 10 bases between the two germline ends. CDR3 size: 16 residues. CDR3 coding DNA: TGTGCCAGTAGTATAGGGGGGGTGATTAGCAATCAGCCCCAGCATTTT. Its translation is CASSIGGVISNQPQHF.

Only one count was recorded for this clonotype. The J gene is TRBJ2-1, the V gene TRBV20-1; TRBD2 agrees at 7 bases. The CDR3 is 16 amino acids. Germline V gene sequence: CDR1 DFQATT, CDR2 SNEGSKA (reference sequence). V gave up 1 base and J gave up 4 bases; unmatched junction bases: 10. The CDR3, as DNA: TGCAGTGCTAGAGGGGTTGAGGGACTATCGTACAATGAGCAGTTCTTC. This sequence encodes CSARGVEGLSYNEQFF.

Notes on this clonotype: A much larger clone lies a single base off, so this may be a read error. This chain's CDR3 is CASSFFRDHHEQYF. CDR3 bases: TGTGCCAGCAGCTTCTTCCGGGACCACCACGAGCAGTACTTC. V is TRBV13 and J is TRBJ2-7, with D possibly being TRBD1 or TRBD2 (5 bases each). The germline gives CDR1 PRHDT, CDR2 FYEKMQ (reference sequence). The CDR3 totals 14 residues. Trimming left V 3 bases short and J 5 bases short, with 14 bases between.